The 31 T cell receptor beta chains given below trace back to one sample, sequenced in a study of blood T cell repertoires in COVID-19. Generated by immunoSEQ multiplex PCR, the TCRdb table keeps only in-frame clones and is missing some. The sample gives approximately 170,000 clones, about nine tenths of which show up once; 2.5% to 4% is in the top ten. Sequencing was done on a sample of peripheral blood. The receptors derive from a man aged 70 or older with acute or convalescent COVID-19.

The chain combines TRBV5-1 with TRBJ2-7, with 9 bases that match TRBD1. Germline V gene lookup returns CDR1 SGHRS and CDR2 YFSETQ. The CDR3 sequence is 12 residues long. Germline trimming cut 3 bases from V and 5 bases from J; bases unmatched to any gene: 0. The CDR3 sequence is CASSWTGDEQYF. CDR3 coding DNA: TGCGCCAGCAGCTGGACAGGGGACGAGCAGTACTTC.

This sequence joins TRBV19 and TRBJ2-5, with 7 nucleotides matching TRBD1. CDR3 length: 14 residues. From germline, CDR1 is LNHDA and CDR2 SQIVND (reference sequence). With V trimmed by 5 bases and J by 2 bases, 5 bases remained unmatched. CDR3 DNA: TGTGCCAGTAGTGCCCGCAGGGGGCAAGAGACCCAGTACTTC. Amino acid sequence: CASSARRGQETQYF.

This clone has just one count. J is TRBJ2-3 and V is TRBV28; a possible D gene is TRBD1 (5 bases). CDR1 MDHEN and CDR2 SYDVKM come from the germline V gene. The germline V and J ends were trimmed by 7 bases and 0 bases, with 8 bases remaining between them. The CDR3 has 13 amino acids. CDR3 nucleotide sequence: TGTGCCAGCATGGGGCAAAGCACAGATACGCAGTATTTT. Protein product: CASMGQSTDTQYF.

This clone was seen just once. The DNA of the CDR3 is TGTGCCAGCAGTTTAACTCCCGGCAGGGGCACAGATACGCAGTATTTT. Amino acid sequence: CASSLTPGRGTDTQYF. The chain uses TRBV28 and TRBJ2-3; the D gene is possibly TRBD1 (5 bases). The CDR3 is made up of 16 amino acids. Trimming removed 2 bases from V and 1 base from J, with 13 bases in between. CDR1 is MDHEN, CDR2 SYDVKM, per germline.

The chain couples TRBV5-1 to TRBJ1-2; possible D gene TRBD1, 6 bases. V was shortened by 3 bases and J by 8 bases, with 11 bases between the two germline ends. The CDR3 is 12 residues long. Germline assignment: CDR1 SGHRS and CDR2 YFSETQ. The CDR3 nucleotides are TGCGCCAGCAGCTACAGGGAAGGAGGCTACACCTTC. It translates to CASSYREGGYTF.

The rearrangement joins TRBV5-4 to TRBJ2-1; 7 nucleotides match TRBD2. This CDR3 is 16 amino acids long. Per the germline V gene, CDR1 is SGHNT and CDR2 is YYREEE (reference sequence). The trim removed 3 bases at V and 7 bases at J, leaving 13 bases unmatched. DNA for the CDR3: TGTGCCAGCAGCTCAACAGCGGGATTGGGGGGGAATGAGCAGTTCTTC. Translation: CASSSTAGLGGNEQFF.

The chain links TRBV5-1 to TRBJ2-1, with D perhaps TRBD2 (5 bases). V lost 4 bases, J lost 5 bases, and 13 bases lay in between. Germline V gene sequence: CDR1 SGHRS, CDR2 YFSETQ. CDR3 length: 14 residues. This CDR3 is CASSPQGLNNEQFF. In DNA form, the CDR3 reads TGCGCCAGCAGCCCCCAAGGACTTAACAATGAGCAGTTCTTC.

In nucleotides, the CDR3 is TGCGCCAGCAGCTCGACCCCTGGGGGAGGGACCCAGTACTTC. Its translation is CASSSTPGGGTQYF. J is TRBJ2-5 and V is TRBV5-1; a possible D gene is TRBD2 (6 bases). V was trimmed by 3 bases and J by 7 bases, leaving 16 bases between them. Germline values: CDR1 SGHRS, CDR2 YFSETQ. The CDR3 loop spans 14 amino acids.

This sequence joins TRBV10-2 and TRBJ1-5; no firm D call. V was pared by 8 bases and J by 2 bases, with 16 bases between. The CDR3 covers 15 residues. The germline V gene encodes CDR1 WSHSY and CDR2 SAAADI. Here the CDR3 reads CASCPQAGGNQPQHF. The CDR3 DNA reads TGCGCCAGCTGTCCCCAGGCCGGGGGCAATCAGCCCCAGCATTTT.

Here the CDR3 reads CASTGTSTGELFF. CDR3 nucleotides: TGTGCCAGTACCGGGACTAGCACCGGGGAGCTGTTTTTT. The V call is TRBV6-5, the J call TRBJ2-2; 8 bases line up with TRBD2. J gave up 4 bases and V 9 bases, and 4 bases lay outside the gene matches. This CDR3 is 13 amino acids long. The germline V gene encodes CDR1 MNHEY and CDR2 SVGAGI.

This clone appeared a single time. V is TRBV6-5 and J is TRBJ2-7, with D possibly being TRBD1 (5 bases). V lost 6 bases and J 5 bases, leaving 11 bases between the germline ends. CDR3 size: 12 residues. Per germline, CDR1 MNHEY and CDR2 SVGAGI. The CDR3 is CASSPQGHEQYF. As DNA, the CDR3 is TGTGCCAGCAGCCCGCAGGGCCACGAGCAGTACTTC.

The chain has TRBV4-1 and TRBJ2-5; possibly TRBD1 for D (5 bases). Looked up from germline, CDR1 is MGHRA and CDR2 is YSYEKL. Trimming took off 1 base at V and 2 bases at J, with 11 bases between the two ends. This CDR3 is 15 amino acids long. CDR3 coding DNA: TGCGCCAGCAGCCAAGGGCAGGGATCTCAAGAGACCCAGTACTTC. Translating gives CASSQGQGSQETQYF.

This rearrangement joins TRBV3-1 (or the pseudogene TRBV3-2) to TRBJ1-1, with a weak D call TRBD1 (5 bases). The V and J ends lost 1 base and 6 bases respectively, with 12 bases between them. The V gene's germline CDR1 is LGHDT and CDR2 YNNKEL (reference sequence). This CDR3 is 14 amino acids long. CDR3 loop: CASSQAGRAAEAFF. The CDR3, as DNA: TGTGCCAGCAGCCAAGCAGGCAGGGCGGCTGAAGCTTTCTTT.

The gene calls are TRBV25-1 and TRBJ1-2; TRBD1 matches at 7 bases. J was trimmed by 6 bases and V by 6 bases; bases with no gene match: 10. The CDR3 has 14 residues. Germline CDR1 MGHDK, CDR2 SYGVNS. The CDR3 DNA sequence: TGTGCCAGCAGAGGAGGGACAGTGGGAAATGGCTACACCTTC. The encoded protein is CASRGGTVGNGYTF.

This sequence joins TRBV7-9 and TRBJ2-2, with 7 bases lining up with TRBD1. Germline V gene lookup returns CDR1 SEHNR and CDR2 FQNEAQ (reference sequence). The CDR3 loop spans 18 amino acids. After removal of 4 bases from V and 1 base from J, the junction contained 12 bases not matched to a gene. CDR3 sequence reads: CASSSAWGQLKNTGELFF. CDR3 in DNA: TGTGCCAGCAGCTCTGCATGGGGACAGCTCAAGAACACCGGGGAGCTGTTTTTT.

The CDR3 DNA reads TGTGCCAGCTTAGACTACGAGCAGTACTTC. This sequence encodes CASLDYEQYF. The chain employs TRBV27 and TRBJ2-7, with D unresolved. There are 10 residues in the CDR3. V gave up 8 bases and J gave up 3 bases, with 5 bases separating them. In germline, CDR1 is MNHEY, CDR2 SMNVEV (reference sequence).

This chain connects TRBV12-5 to TRBJ2-7; 7 nucleotides align to TRBD1. Germline CDR1 and CDR2: LGHNT and FRNRAP. The CDR3 sequence is 13 residues long. The trim removed 5 bases at V and 6 bases at J, leaving 7 bases unmatched. The CDR3 DNA follows: TGTGCTAGTGGTCCCGGGGACAGACGCGAGCAGTACTTC. Its protein is CASGPGDRREQYF.

The chain combines TRBV5-1 with TRBJ1-5, with 7 positions matching TRBD1. The CDR3 runs 15 residues. Germline V CDR1 and CDR2: SGHRS, YFSETQ. The J segment lost 5 bases and the V segment lost 0 bases, leaving 5 bases of the junction unmatched. The chain's CDR3 is CASSLEGDSHQPQHF. CDR3 bases: TGCGCCAGCAGCTTGGAAGGGGACAGCCATCAGCCCCAGCATTTT. The whole variable domain, filled in from reference TRBV5-1 and TRBJ1-5, reads KAGVTQTPRYLIKTRGQQVTLSCSPISGHRSVSWYQQTPGQGLQFLFEYFSETQRNKGNFPGRFSGRQFSNSRSEMNVSTLELGDSALYLCASSLEGDSHQPQHFGDGTRLSIL.

V gene TRBV6-1 combines with J gene TRBJ2-7; D not certain. V lost 0 bases to trimming and J lost 3 bases, with 6 bases between them. This CDR3 spans 13 amino acids. From germline, CDR1 is MNHNS and CDR2 SASEGT. The CDR3 coding sequence is TGTGCCAGCAGTGAAGCCCCAGACTACGAGCAGTACTTC. Its protein product is CASSEAPDYEQYF.

This clone came up many times. The rearrangement uses TRBV19 and TRBJ1-2; TRBD1 aligns across 7 bases. From germline, CDR1 is LNHDA and CDR2 SQIVND (reference sequence). CDR3 size: 14 residues. Unmatched junction bases numbered 9, after V lost 7 bases and J lost 4 bases. CDR3 DNA: TGTGCCAGTACCCCTTCGACAGGGCGCTATGGCTACACCTTC. Encoded protein: CASTPSTGRYGYTF.

The V call is TRBV4-2, the J call TRBJ1-6; 7 nucleotides agree with TRBD1. The CDR3 totals 15 residues. Germline loops: CDR1 LGHNA, CDR2 YNFKEQ. V gave up 0 bases and J gave up 8 bases; unmatched junction bases: 4. The CDR3, as DNA: TGTGCCAGCAGCCAAGAAGACAGGGCAGATTCACCCCTCCACTTT. Protein product: CASSQEDRADSPLHF.

This clone was recorded only once. The J gene is TRBJ1-5, the V gene TRBV3-1 (or the pseudogene TRBV3-2); TRBD1 matches at 10 bases. The CDR3 contains 15 residues. J gave up 6 bases and V 0 bases, and 2 bases lay outside the gene matches. Germline V gene data show CDR1 as LGHDT and CDR2 as YNNKEL (reference sequence). The CDR3 sequence is CASSQDGTGAQPQHF. CDR3 nucleotides: TGTGCCAGCAGCCAAGACGGGACAGGGGCTCAGCCCCAGCATTTT.

The CDR3 is CASSLRTSPYNEQFF. In nucleotides, the CDR3 is TGTGCCAGCAGCTTACGGACTAGCCCGTACAATGAGCAGTTCTTC. The chain recombines TRBV7-2 with TRBJ2-1; 8 positions match TRBD2. Germline V gene data show CDR1 as SGHTA and CDR2 as FQGNSA. Losses at the gene ends were 2 bases for V and 4 bases for J; bases not matched to a gene: 4. The CDR3 totals 15 residues.

The CDR3: CASSPVQGAPRDTQYF. The DNA for the CDR3 is TGTGCCAGCAGTCCCGTGCAGGGGGCCCCGAGAGATACGCAGTATTTT. The chain couples TRBV28 to TRBJ2-3; 8 nucleotides match TRBD1. The CDR3 is 16 residues long. Germline CDR1 is MDHEN and CDR2 is SYDVKM. Trimming at V came to 5 bases and at J to 5 bases, leaving 12 bases not matched to a gene.

J is TRBJ1-1 and V is TRBV5-1, with D possibly being TRBD1 (5 bases). V lost 0 bases and J 0 bases, leaving 12 bases between the germline ends. The germline V gene encodes CDR1 SGHRS and CDR2 YFSETQ. The CDR3 has 16 amino acids. The CDR3 bases are TGCGCCAGCAGCTTGGCTATCGGGGGTTTGAACACTGAAGCTTTCTTT. Residues: CASSLAIGGLNTEAFF.

This clone appeared once. V gene TRBV5-1 combines with J gene TRBJ1-3; TRBD1 aligns across 7 bases. The CDR3 totals 14 residues. Per germline, CDR1 SGHRS and CDR2 YFSETQ. V shed 2 bases and J 4 bases; nucleotides not matched to a gene: 3. CDR3 loop: CASSLETGGNTIYF. Here the CDR3 DNA reads TGCGCCAGCAGCTTAGAGACAGGGGGAAACACCATATATTTT.

The CDR3: CASSLEPRGYNEQFF. The CDR3 DNA is TGTGCCAGCAGCTTAGAGCCTAGGGGGTACAATGAGCAGTTCTTC. The chain is built from TRBV11-3 and TRBJ2-1; D may be TRBD1 (6 bases). V lost 0 bases, J lost 4 bases, and 10 bases lay in between. The CDR3 loop spans 15 amino acids. Germline values: CDR1 SGHNT, CDR2 YENEEA.

The V and J genes are TRBV27 and TRBJ1-6; TRBD1 aligns across 7 bases. J gave up 9 bases and V 6 bases, and 11 bases lay outside the gene matches. The germline V gene encodes CDR1 MNHEY and CDR2 SMNVEV (reference sequence). This CDR3 has 15 residues. CDR3 nucleotides: TGTGCCAGCAGGACCCGACAGGGATGGGGTTCACCCCTCCACTTT. Protein sequence: CASRTRQGWGSPLHF.

This chain joins TRBV27 and TRBJ2-1; D remains unclear. Trimming removed 6 bases from V and 0 bases from J, with 15 bases in between. The CDR3 length is 16 residues. Germline loops: CDR1 MNHEY, CDR2 SMNVEV (reference sequence). CDR3 in amino acids: CASRDETFRSYNEQFF. In DNA, the CDR3 is TGTGCCAGCAGAGATGAAACTTTTCGCTCCTACAATGAGCAGTTCTTC.

V usage is TRBV18 and J usage is TRBJ1-1, with TRBD1 identical over 7 bases. V gave up 3 bases and J gave up 8 bases; unmatched junction bases: 0. This CDR3 has 11 amino acids. Germline V gene lookup returns CDR1 KGHSH and CDR2 LQKENI. The CDR3 nucleotides are TGTGCCAGCTCACCGGGACAGGAAGCTTTCTTT. The encoded protein is CASSPGQEAFF.

J is TRBJ2-1 and V is TRBV5-4; 7 nucleotides match TRBD2. The CDR3 is made up of 13 amino acids. V lost 2 bases and J lost 10; bases outside the gene matches: 6. Germline-derived CDR1 and CDR2 are SGHNT and YYREEE (reference sequence). The CDR3 DNA sequence: TGTGCCAGCAGCTTTGGGGGGGTGGAGGAGCAGTTCTTC. Encoded protein: CASSFGGVEEQFF.